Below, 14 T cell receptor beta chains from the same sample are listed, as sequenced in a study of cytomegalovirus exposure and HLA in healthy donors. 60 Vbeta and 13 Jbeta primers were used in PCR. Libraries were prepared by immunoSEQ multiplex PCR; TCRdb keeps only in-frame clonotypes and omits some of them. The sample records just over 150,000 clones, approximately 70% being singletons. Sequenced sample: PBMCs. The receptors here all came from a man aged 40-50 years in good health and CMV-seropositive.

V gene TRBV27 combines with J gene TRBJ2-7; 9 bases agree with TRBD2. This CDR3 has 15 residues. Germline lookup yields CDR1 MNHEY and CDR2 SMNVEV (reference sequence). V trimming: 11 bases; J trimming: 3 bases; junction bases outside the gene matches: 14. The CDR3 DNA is TGTGCCGCCAAGAGGGTAGCGGGGGATTACTACGAGCAGTACTTC. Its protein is CAAKRVAGDYYEQYF.

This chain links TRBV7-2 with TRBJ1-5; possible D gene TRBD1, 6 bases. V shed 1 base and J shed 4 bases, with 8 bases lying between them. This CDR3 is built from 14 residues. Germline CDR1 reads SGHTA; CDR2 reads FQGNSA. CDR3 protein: CASSLVQGNQPQHF. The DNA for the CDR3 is TGTGCCAGCAGCTTAGTTCAGGGGAATCAGCCCCAGCATTTT.

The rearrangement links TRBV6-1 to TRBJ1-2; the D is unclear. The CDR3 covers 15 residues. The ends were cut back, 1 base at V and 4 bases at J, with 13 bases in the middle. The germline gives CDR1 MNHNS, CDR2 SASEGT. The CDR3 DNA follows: TGTGCCAGCAGTGAAGGTTCTGGGCAGCTCTATGGCTACACCTTC. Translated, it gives CASSEGSGQLYGYTF.

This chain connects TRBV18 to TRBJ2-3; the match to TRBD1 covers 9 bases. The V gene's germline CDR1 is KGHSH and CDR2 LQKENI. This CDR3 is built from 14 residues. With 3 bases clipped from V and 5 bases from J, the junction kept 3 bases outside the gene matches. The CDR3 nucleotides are TGTGCCAGCTCACCCGAGACAGGGGGAGATACGCAGTATTTT. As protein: CASSPETGGDTQYF.

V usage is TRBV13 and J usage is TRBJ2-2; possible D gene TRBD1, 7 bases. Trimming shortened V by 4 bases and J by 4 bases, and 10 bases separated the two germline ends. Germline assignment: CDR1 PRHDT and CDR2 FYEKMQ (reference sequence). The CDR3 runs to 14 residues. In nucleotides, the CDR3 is TGTGCCAGCAGCTCCAGGGGGGTCACCGGGGAGCTGTTTTTT. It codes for CASSSRGVTGELFF.

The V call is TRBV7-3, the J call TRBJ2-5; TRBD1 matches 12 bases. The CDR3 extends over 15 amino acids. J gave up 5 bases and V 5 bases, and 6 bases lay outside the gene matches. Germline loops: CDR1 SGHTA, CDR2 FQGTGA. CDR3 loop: CASSPRDRGRETQYF. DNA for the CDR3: TGTGCCAGCAGCCCGAGGGACAGGGGGCGGGAGACCCAGTACTTC.

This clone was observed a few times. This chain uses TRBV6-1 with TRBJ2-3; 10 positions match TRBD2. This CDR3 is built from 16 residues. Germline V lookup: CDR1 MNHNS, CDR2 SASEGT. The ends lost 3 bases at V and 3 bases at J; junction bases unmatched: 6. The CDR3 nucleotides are TGTGCCAGCAGTGAGGAGCGGGGGGGCCGGACAGATACGCAGTATTTT. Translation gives CASSEERGGRTDTQYF.

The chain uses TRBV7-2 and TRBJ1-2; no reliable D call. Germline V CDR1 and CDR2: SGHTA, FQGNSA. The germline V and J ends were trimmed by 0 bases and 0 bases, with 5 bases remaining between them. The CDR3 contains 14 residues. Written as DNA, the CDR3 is TGTGCCAGCAGCTTAGCGTCCTCTAACTATGGCTACACCTTC. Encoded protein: CASSLASSNYGYTF.

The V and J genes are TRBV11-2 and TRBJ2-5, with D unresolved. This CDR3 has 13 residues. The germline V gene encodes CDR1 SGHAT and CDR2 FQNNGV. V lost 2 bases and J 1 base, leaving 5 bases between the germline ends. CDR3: CASSLRLQETQYF. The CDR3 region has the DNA TGTGCCAGCAGCTTAAGACTCCAAGAGACCCAGTACTTC.

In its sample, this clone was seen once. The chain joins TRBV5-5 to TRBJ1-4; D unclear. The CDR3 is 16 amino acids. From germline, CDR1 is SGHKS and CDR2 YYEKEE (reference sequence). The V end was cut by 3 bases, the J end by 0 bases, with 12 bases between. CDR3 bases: TGTGCCAGCAGCTCCACCGGGTCCACAACTAATGAAAAACTGTTTTTT. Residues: CASSSTGSTTNEKLFF.

The CDR3 sequence is CASSGYGETQYF. Here the CDR3 DNA reads TGTGCCAGCAGTGGGTACGGAGAGACCCAGTACTTC. The chain is built from TRBV2 and TRBJ2-5; D unclear. The CDR3 totals 12 residues. Trimming left V 4 bases short and J 4 bases short, with 7 bases between. Germline values: CDR1 SNHLY, CDR2 FYNNEI.

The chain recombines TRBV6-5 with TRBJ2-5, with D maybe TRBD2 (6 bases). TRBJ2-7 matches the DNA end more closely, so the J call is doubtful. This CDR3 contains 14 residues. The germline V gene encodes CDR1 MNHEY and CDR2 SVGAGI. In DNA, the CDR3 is TGTGCCAGCAGACCGGGACTTCAGAGCTACGAGCAGTACTTC. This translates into CASRPGLQSYEQYF.

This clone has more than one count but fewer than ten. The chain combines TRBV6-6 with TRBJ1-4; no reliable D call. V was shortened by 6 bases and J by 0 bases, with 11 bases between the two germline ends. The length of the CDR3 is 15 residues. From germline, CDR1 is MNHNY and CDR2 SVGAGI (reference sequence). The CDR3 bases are TGTGCCAGCAGCTTTACATCTTCAACTAATGAAAAACTGTTTTTT. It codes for CASSFTSSTNEKLFF.

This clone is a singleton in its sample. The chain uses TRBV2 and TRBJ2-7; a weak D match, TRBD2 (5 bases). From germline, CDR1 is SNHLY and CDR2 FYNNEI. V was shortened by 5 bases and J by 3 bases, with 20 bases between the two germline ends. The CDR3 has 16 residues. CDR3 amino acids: CASSQPPGIPHYEQYF. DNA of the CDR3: TGTGCCAGCAGTCAGCCCCCGGGGATTCCTCACTACGAGCAGTACTTC.